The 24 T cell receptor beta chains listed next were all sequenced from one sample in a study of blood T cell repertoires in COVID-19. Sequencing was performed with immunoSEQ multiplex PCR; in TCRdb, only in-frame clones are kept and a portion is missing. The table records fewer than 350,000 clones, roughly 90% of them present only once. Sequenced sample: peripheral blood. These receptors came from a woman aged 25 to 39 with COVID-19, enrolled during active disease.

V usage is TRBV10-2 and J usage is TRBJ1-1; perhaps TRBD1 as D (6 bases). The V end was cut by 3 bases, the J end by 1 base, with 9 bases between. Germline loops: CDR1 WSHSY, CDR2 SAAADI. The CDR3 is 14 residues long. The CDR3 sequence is CASSDPGENTEAFF. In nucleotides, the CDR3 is TGCGCCAGCAGTGACCCAGGGGAGAACACTGAAGCTTTCTTT.

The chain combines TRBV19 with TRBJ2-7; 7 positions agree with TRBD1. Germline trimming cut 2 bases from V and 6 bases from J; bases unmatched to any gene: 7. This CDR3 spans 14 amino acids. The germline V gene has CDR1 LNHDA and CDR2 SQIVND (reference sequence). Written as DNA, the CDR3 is TGTGCCAGTAGTATAAAACAGGGGCCATCCGAGCAGTACTTC. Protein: CASSIKQGPSEQYF.

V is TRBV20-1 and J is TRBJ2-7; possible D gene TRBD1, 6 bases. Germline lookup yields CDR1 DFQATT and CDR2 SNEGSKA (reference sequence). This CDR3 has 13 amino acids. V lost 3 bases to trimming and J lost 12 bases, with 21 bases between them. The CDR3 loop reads CSASSPGQYKSYF. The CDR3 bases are TGCAGTGCTAGTTCGCCGGGACAATATAAATCGTACTTC.

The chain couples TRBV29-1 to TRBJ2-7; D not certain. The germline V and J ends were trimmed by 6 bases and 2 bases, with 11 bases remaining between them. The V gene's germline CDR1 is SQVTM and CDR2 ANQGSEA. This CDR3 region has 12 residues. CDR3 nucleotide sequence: TGCAGCGTAATAAGTCAGACCTACGAGCAGTACTTC. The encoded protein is CSVISQTYEQYF.

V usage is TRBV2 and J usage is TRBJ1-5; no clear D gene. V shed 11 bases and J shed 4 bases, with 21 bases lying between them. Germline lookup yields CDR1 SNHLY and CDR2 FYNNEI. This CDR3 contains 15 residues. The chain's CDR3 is CASEMYSGTNQPQHF. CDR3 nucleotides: TGTGCCTCCGAAATGTACAGCGGAACTAATCAGCCCCAGCATTTT.

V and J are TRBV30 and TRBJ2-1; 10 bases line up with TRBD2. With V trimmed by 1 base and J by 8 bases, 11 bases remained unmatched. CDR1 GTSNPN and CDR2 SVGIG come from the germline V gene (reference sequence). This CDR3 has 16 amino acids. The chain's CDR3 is CAWSEGLAGVWDEQFF. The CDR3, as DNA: TGTGCCTGGAGTGAGGGCCTAGCGGGGGTCTGGGATGAGCAGTTCTTC. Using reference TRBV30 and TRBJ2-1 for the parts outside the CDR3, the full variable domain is SQTIHQWPATLVQPVGSPLSLECTVEGTSNPNLYWYRQAAGRGLQLLFYSVGIGQISSEVPQNLSASRPQDRQFILSSKKLLLSDSGFYLCAWSEGLAGVWDEQFFGPGTRLTVL.

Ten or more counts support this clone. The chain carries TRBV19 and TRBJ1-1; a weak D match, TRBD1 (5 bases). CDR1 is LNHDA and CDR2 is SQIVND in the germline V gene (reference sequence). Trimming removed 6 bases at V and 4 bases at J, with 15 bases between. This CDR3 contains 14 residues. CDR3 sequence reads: CASSPFGRGTEAFF. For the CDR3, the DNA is TGTGCCAGTAGCCCGTTCGGGAGGGGCACTGAAGCTTTCTTT. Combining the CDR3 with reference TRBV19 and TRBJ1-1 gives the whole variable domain DGGITQSPKYLFRKEGQNVTLSCEQNLNHDAMYWYRQDPGQGLRLIYYSQIVNDFQKGDIAEGYSVSREKKESFPLTVTSAQKNPTAFYLCASSPFGRGTEAFFGQGTRLTVV.

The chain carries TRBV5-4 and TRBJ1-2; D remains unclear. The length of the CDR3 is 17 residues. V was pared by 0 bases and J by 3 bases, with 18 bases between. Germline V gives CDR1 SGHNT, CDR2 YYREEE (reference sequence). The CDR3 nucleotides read TGTGCCAGCAGCTTGGGGCCCCGGGAGGAACTCGACTATGGCTACACCTTC. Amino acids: CASSLGPREELDYGYTF.

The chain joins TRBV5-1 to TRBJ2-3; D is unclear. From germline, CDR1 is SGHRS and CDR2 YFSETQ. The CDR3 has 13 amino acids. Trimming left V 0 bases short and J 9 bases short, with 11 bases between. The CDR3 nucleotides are TGCGCCAGCAGCTTGGGTCTAGTTGCGACGCAGTATTTT. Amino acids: CASSLGLVATQYF.

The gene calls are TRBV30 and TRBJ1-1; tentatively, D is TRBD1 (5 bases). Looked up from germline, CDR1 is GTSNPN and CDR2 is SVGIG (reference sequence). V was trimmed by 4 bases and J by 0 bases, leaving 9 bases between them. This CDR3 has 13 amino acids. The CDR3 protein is CAWNGQLNTEAFF. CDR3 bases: TGTGCCTGGAATGGACAATTGAACACTGAAGCTTTCTTT.

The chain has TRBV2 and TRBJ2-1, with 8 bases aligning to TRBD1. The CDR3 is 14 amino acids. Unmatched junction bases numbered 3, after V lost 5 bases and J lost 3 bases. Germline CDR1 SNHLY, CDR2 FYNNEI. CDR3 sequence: CASSYRGFYNEQFF. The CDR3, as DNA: TGTGCCAGCAGTTACAGGGGGTTCTACAATGAGCAGTTCTTC.

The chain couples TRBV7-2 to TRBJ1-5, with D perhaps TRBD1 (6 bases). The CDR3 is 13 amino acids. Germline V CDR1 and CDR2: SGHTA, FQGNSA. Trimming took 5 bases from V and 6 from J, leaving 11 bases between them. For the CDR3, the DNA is TGTGCCAGCAGCCAGGGACACTCTCAGCCCCAGCATTTT. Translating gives CASSQGHSQPQHF.

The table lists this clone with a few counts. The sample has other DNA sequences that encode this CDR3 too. The CDR3 is CASSIGPGTEAFF. CDR3 bases: TGTGCCAGTAGTATAGGGCCGGGTACTGAAGCTTTCTTT. This chain links TRBV19 with TRBJ1-1; no clear D. Germline V CDR1 and CDR2: LNHDA, SQIVND (reference sequence). The CDR3 runs to 13 residues. Deletions cut 1 base from V and 5 bases from J, with 8 bases between.

The CDR3 spells CASSPRGGSFYNEQFF. CDR3 nucleotide sequence: TGTGCCAGCAGCCCCCGAGGAGGGTCCTTCTACAATGAGCAGTTCTTC. V gene TRBV7-9 combines with J gene TRBJ2-1, with D possibly matching TRBD2 (6 bases). V was shortened by 5 bases and J by 3 bases, with 17 bases between the two germline ends. From germline, CDR1 is SEHNR and CDR2 FQNEAQ (reference sequence). This CDR3 spans 16 amino acids.

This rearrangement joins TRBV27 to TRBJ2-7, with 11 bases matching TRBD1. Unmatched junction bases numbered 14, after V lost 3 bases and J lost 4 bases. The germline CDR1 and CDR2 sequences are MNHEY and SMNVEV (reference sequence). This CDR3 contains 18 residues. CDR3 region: CASSFAGTGGTPPYEQYF. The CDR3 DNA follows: TGTGCCAGCAGTTTCGCCGGGACAGGGGGTACCCCTCCTTACGAGCAGTACTTC.

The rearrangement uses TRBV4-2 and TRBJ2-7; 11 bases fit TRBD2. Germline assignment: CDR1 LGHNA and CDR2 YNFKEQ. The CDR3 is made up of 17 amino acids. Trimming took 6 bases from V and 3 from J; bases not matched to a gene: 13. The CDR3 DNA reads TGTGCCAGCAGTTTTACTCCGGGACTAGCGGTGATCTACGAGCAGTACTTC. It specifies CASSFTPGLAVIYEQYF.

In DNA, the CDR3 is TGTGCCAGCAGCGAAGGAAAGGGGGACAACTATGGCTACACCTTC. This encodes CASSEGKGDNYGYTF. The chain couples TRBV9 to TRBJ1-2; the D gene is possibly TRBD1 (6 bases). Germline CDR1 SGDLS, CDR2 YYNGEE. Trimming took off 3 bases at V and 2 bases at J, with 14 bases between the two ends. The length of the CDR3 is 15 residues.

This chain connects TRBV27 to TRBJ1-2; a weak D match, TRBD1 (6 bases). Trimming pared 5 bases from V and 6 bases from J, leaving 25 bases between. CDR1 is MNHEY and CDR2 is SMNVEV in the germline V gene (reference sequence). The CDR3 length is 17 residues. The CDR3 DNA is TGTGCCAGCAGTCAAGTTACGCGCCCGGGGGGCTGGGATGGCTACACCTTC. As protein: CASSQVTRPGGWDGYTF.

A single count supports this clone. The CDR3 coding sequence is TGTGCCAGCAGCGGCATAGGGAGCGAGGTCCTCTACCTTTATGGCTACACCTTC. Translating it yields CASSGIGSEVLYLYGYTF. This chain joins TRBV7-9 and TRBJ1-2; D unclear. CDR3 length equals 18 residues. The V gene's germline CDR1 is SEHNR and CDR2 FQNEAQ (reference sequence). Deletions cut 5 bases from V and 5 bases from J, with 27 bases between.

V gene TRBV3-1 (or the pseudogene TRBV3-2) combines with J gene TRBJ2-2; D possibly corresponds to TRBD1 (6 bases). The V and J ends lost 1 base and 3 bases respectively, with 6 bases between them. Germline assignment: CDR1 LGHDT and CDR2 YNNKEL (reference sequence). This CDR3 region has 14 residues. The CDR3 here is CASSQGGHTGELFF. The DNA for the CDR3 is TGTGCCAGCAGCCAAGGGGGGCACACCGGGGAGCTGTTTTTT.

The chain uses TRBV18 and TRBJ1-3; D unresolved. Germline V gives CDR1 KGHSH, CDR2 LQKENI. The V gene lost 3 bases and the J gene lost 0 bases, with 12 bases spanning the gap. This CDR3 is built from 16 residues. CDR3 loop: CASSPSRPSSGNTIYF. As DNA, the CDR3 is TGTGCCAGCTCACCGAGCAGGCCCTCCTCTGGAAACACCATATATTTT.

The CDR3 sequence: CASSAAGVTANVLTF. For the CDR3, the DNA is TGTGCCAGCAGCGCTGCAGGGGTAACGGCCAACGTCCTGACTTTC. This rearrangement joins TRBV5-4 to TRBJ2-6, with TRBD1 as a possible D gene (6 bases). Trimming pared 4 bases from V and 6 bases from J, leaving 14 bases between. This CDR3 spans 15 amino acids. Germline V gene lookup returns CDR1 SGHNT and CDR2 YYREEE (reference sequence).

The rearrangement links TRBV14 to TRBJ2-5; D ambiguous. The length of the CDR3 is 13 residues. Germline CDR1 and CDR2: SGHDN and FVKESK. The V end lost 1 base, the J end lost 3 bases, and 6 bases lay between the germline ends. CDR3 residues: CASSQGRKETQYF. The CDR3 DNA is TGTGCCAGCAGCCAAGGCAGGAAAGAGACCCAGTACTTC.

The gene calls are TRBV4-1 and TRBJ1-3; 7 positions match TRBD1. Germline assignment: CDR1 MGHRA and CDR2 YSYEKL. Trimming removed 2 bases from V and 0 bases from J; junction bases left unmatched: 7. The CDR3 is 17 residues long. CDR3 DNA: TGCGCCAGCAGCCAACCTACAGGGGCCCGCTCTGGAAACACCATATATTTT. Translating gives CASSQPTGARSGNTIYF.